The 5 T cell receptor beta chains in this list originate from one sample, sequenced in a study of T-cell reconstitution after alpha-beta-depleted transplantation in children. Using unique molecular identifiers, the investigators prepared the TCRbeta library. Each CDR3 protein gets one entry after TCRdb re-called the PCR reads with MiXCR. The data hold 400,000 to 500,000 distinct CDR3 sequences, with under 13% observed a single time. The material sequenced was PBMCs from the stem cell graft donor, taken from the stem cell graft. The receptors here all came from a human donor who donated a stem cell graft to a child with acute myeloid leukemia.

The gene calls are TRBV7-6 and TRBJ2-5; the D gene is possibly TRBD1 (6 bases). Germline lookup yields CDR1 SGHVS and CDR2 FNYEAQ. This CDR3 has 15 amino acids. The V end was cut by 1 base, the J end by 5 bases, with 14 bases between. CDR3 sequence reads: CASSLGLRGGETQYF. The CDR3 nucleotides are TGTGCCAGCAGCTTAGGTCTCAGGGGCGGGGAGACCCAGTACTTC.

This chain links TRBV10-3 with TRBJ2-6; 9 bases line up with TRBD1. This CDR3 is 17 amino acids long. Germline-derived CDR1 and CDR2 are ENHRY and SYGVKD. J lost 2 bases, V lost 4 bases, and 6 bases had no gene match. CDR3 in DNA: TGTGCCATCAGTGGGGGGACAGGGCTCGCTGGGGCCAACGTCCTGACTTTC. Translated, it gives CAISGGTGLAGANVLTF.

V is TRBV6-1 and J is TRBJ1-2; D possibly corresponds to TRBD1 (5 bases). CDR1 MNHNS and CDR2 SASEGT come from the germline V gene. The CDR3 is made up of 15 amino acids. Trimming cost V 0 bases and J 4 bases, with 12 bases left between them. CDR3 amino acids: CASSEAVEQAYGYTF. The CDR3 nucleotides are TGTGCCAGCAGTGAAGCGGTAGAACAGGCCTATGGCTACACCTTC.

The chain uses TRBV5-1 and TRBJ1-2; D gene unclear. The V gene lost 4 bases and the J gene lost 2 bases, with 15 bases spanning the gap. The CDR3 covers 15 residues. Germline-derived CDR1 and CDR2 are SGHRS and YFSETQ. The CDR3 spells CASSPGRNFNYGYTF. The CDR3 DNA sequence: TGCGCCAGCAGCCCAGGACGGAATTTCAACTATGGCTACACCTTC.

This clonotype was found a few times. The chain uses TRBV7-8 and TRBJ2-3, with D perhaps being TRBD1 or TRBD2 (5 bases each). V was cut by 1 base and J by 4 bases, with 15 bases left in between. Germline V gives CDR1 SGHVS, CDR2 FQNEAQ. This CDR3 spans 16 amino acids. The chain's CDR3 is CASSLEAYVGADTQYF. The CDR3 DNA is TGTGCCAGCAGCTTAGAGGCCTACGTGGGGGCAGATACGCAGTATTTT.